The rows below give T cell receptor beta chains drawn from one sample of a study of early T cells in non-severe SARS-CoV-2 infection. Using its own MiXCR run on the 5' RACE reads, TCRdb lists one record per CDR3 protein. The sample contains more than 25,000 distinct CDR3 sequences, 5% to 6.5% of which appear only once. The sequencing sample was made of whole blood. Every receptor here comes from an adult who was a healthcare worker with PCR-confirmed SARS-CoV-2 infection or an uninfected control (not recorded which). CDR3s include the opening cysteine and the closing phenylalanine or tryptophan. D genes are given only for firm matches. The size field reads how often the clone was seen (once, few, many) or a class if it is expanded.

many,TRBJ2-3,TRBD1,TRBV7-9,CASRPEGGRDTQYF,TGTGCCAGCAGACCTGAAGGGGGCAGAGATACGCAGTATTTT
many,TRBJ1-1,.,TRBV29-1,CSVEWNLWDTEAFF,TGCAGCGTTGAGTGGAACCTATGGGACACTGAAGCTTTCTTT
many,TRBJ1-1,.,TRBV28,CASSPFSPRTDMNTEAFF,TGTGCCAGCAGTCCTTTTTCCCCCCGGACAGACATGAACACTGAAGCTTTCTTT
many,TRBJ1-5,TRBD1,TRBV20-1,CSASLPGQGWQPQHF,TGCAGTGCTTCCCTTCCTGGACAGGGCTGGCAGCCCCAGCATTTT
many,TRBJ1-1,TRBD1,TRBV7-9,CASSWDRNTEAFF,TGTGCCAGCAGCTGGGACAGGAACACTGAAGCTTTCTTT
many,TRBJ1-1,.,TRBV9,CASSPRATRGTEAFF,TGTGCCAGCAGCCCCAGGGCAACCCGGGGGACTGAAGCTTTCTTT
many,TRBJ1-1,.,TRBV5-1,CASSLRGFDTEAFF,TGCGCCAGCAGCTTACGGGGCTTTGACACTGAAGCTTTCTTT
many,TRBJ2-7,.,TRBV7-9,CASSPTGGFDYEQYF,TGTGCCAGCAGTCCTACCGGGGGATTCGACTACGAGCAGTACTTC
many,TRBJ1-1,.,TRBV20-1,CSAGAFEGRTEAFF,TGCAGTGCTGGAGCTTTCGAGGGGAGAACTGAAGCTTTCTTT
medium-sized,TRBJ1-2,TRBD1,TRBV7-9,CASTKGTDDNYGYTF,TGTGCCAGCACCAAAGGGACAGACGATAACTATGGCTACACCTTC
many,TRBJ1-1,TRBD1,TRBV7-2,CASSTDRETRAFF,TGTGCCAGCAGCACCGACAGGGAGACTAGGGCTTTCTTT
few,TRBJ1-1,TRBD1,TRBV29-1,CSVDGQGENTEAFF,TGCAGCGTTGACGGACAGGGGGAGAACACTGAAGCTTTCTTT
many,TRBJ2-7,TRBD2,TRBV12-3/TRBV12-4,CASRLRTSGDEQYF,TGTGCCAGCAGACTTCGGACTAGCGGGGACGAGCAGTACTTC
many,TRBJ1-3,.,TRBV2,CASSRTARSGNTIYF,TGTGCCAGCAGTCGGACGGCTCGCTCTGGAAACACCATATATTTT
many,TRBJ2-5,.,TRBV18,CASSYNQETQYF,TGTGCCAGCTCGTACAACCAAGAGACCCAGTACTTC
many,TRBJ2-7,.,TRBV12-3/TRBV12-4,CASSPSGGSYEQYF,TGTGCCAGCAGTCCCTCTGGCGGGTCCTACGAGCAGTACTTC